Below, one TCR beta chain is given with its context. There are 16 residues in the CDR3. Germline values: CDR1 SGHRS, CDR2 YFSETQ. The V segment lost 5 bases and the J segment 7 bases; nucleotides outside the gene matches: 9. The data derive from a study of blood T cell repertoires in COVID-19. Study background: The study drew acute and convalescent COVID-19 samples from the United States, Italy and Spain. Nucleic acid was either cDNA or gDNA, and it came from T cells, B-cell-depleted T cells, or PBMCs.

Under the authors' procedure: Nucleated cell number was recorded as an estimate derived from reference gene primer amplification. Repertoires were generated with immunoSEQ multiplex PCR, while TCRdb's copy carries only in-frame clones and drops some. The V and J calls and the clone size are those of that table, but D and trimming were determined from the DNA. The sample gives approximately 200,000 clones, 65% to 85% of which show up once; 3% is in the top ten. This chain joins TRBV5-1 and TRBJ2-2, with 12 bases lining up with TRBD2. What was sequenced was peripheral blood. The sequence derives from a woman aged 25 to 39 who had recovered from COVID-19. The CDR3 sequence is CASSLALAGGGGELFF. CDR3 sequence (DNA): TGCGCCAGCAGTCTGGCACTAGCGGGAGGAGGCGGGGAGCTGTTTTTT.